The next 25 T cell receptor beta chains were all read from a single sample in a study of CD8+CD57+ T cells in acquired aplastic anemia. Genomic DNA provided the template from which TCR beta VDJ and CDR3 profiles were obtained. Using its own MiXCR run on the reads, TCRdb lists one record per CDR3 protein. Among about 180,000 distinct CDR3 sequences listed, about half were seen once. Sequenced material: sorted CD4+, CD8+, or CD8+CD57+ T cells (not recorded which) from PBMCs. These receptors were obtained from a human donor in good health.

This clonotype was counted only a few times. The V call is TRBV24-1, the J call TRBJ1-2; D not certain. Germline assignment: CDR1 KGHDR and CDR2 SFDVKD. Trimming pared 4 bases from V and 8 bases from J, leaving 13 bases between. This CDR3 has 13 residues. CDR3 DNA sequence: TGTGCCACCAGTGAAGGAAGTCCACGCGGCTACACCTTC. It yields the protein CATSEGSPRGYTF.

This chain links TRBV6-1 with TRBJ2-7; D is uncertain. CDR1 is MNHNS and CDR2 is SASEGT in the germline V gene. This CDR3 contains 14 residues. V was cut by 10 bases and J by 5 bases, with 21 bases left in between. The CDR3 sequence: CAIDPSGIHDEQYF. The DNA of the CDR3 is TGTGCCATTGACCCTTCGGGCATCCACGACGAGCAGTACTTC.

This rearrangement joins TRBV19 to TRBJ2-1; 13 bases align to TRBD2. The length of the CDR3 is 15 residues. The V segment lost 7 bases and the J segment 10 bases; nucleotides outside the gene matches: 10. Germline V gives CDR1 LNHDA, CDR2 SQIVND (reference sequence). CDR3 amino acids: CASTIGTSGVQEQFF. The CDR3 DNA follows: TGTGCCAGTACCATCGGGACTAGCGGGGTACAGGAGCAGTTCTTC.

The chain links TRBV7-9 to TRBJ1-1; D is undetermined. The CDR3 contains 13 residues. Germline assignment: CDR1 SEHNR and CDR2 FQNEAQ (reference sequence). V lost 5 bases to trimming and J lost 6 bases, with 13 bases between them. The DNA for the CDR3 is TGTGCCAGCAGCCAAGTGTCGTCGGCTGAAGCTTTCTTT. Its protein product is CASSQVSSAEAFF.

This clonotype was seen many times. This chain links TRBV20-1 with TRBJ2-2; D is possibly TRBD1 (5 bases). The germline gives CDR1 DFQATT, CDR2 SNEGSKA (reference sequence). With 0 bases removed from V and 5 bases from J, the gap between germline ends came to 13 bases. There are 15 residues in the CDR3. The CDR3 nucleotides read TGCAGTGCTAGAGATCGCAGGGTTAGGACCGGGGAGCTGTTTTTT. As protein: CSARDRRVRTGELFF.

The chain uses TRBV27 and TRBJ1-1; maybe TRBD1 (6 bases). Trimming pared 8 bases from V and 5 bases from J, leaving 21 bases between. Looked up from germline, CDR1 is MNHEY and CDR2 is SMNVEV (reference sequence). This CDR3 region has 15 residues. The CDR3 is CASSDPGGRKTEAFF. DNA of the CDR3: TGTGCCAGCTCTGATCCGGGGGGGCGGAAAACTGAAGCTTTCTTT.

The J gene is TRBJ1-2, the V gene TRBV2, with a tentative D call TRBD1 (5 bases). The germline V and J ends were trimmed by 6 bases and 5 bases, with 16 bases remaining between them. The CDR3 runs to 14 residues. CDR1 and CDR2 from the germline V gene are SNHLY and FYNNEI. Here the CDR3 reads CASSLGTLDYGYTF. CDR3 in DNA: TGTGCCAGCAGCTTAGGGACCCTGGATTATGGCTACACCTTC.

The CDR3 nucleotides are TGTGCCAGCAGCCCCAAAGGGGGGGGCCAAGAGACCCAGTACTTC. This encodes CASSPKGGGQETQYF. The chain recombines TRBV5-6 with TRBJ2-5; D may be TRBD2 (7 bases). The CDR3 has 15 amino acids. Germline CDR1 and CDR2: SGHDT and YYEEEE. V lost 4 bases to trimming and J lost 1 base, with 14 bases between them.

Worth noting for this clonotype: This may arise from a read error, as a much more abundant clone is one base away. The chain links TRBV20-1 to TRBJ1-4, with D possibly matching TRBD1 (5 bases). Germline loops: CDR1 DFQATT, CDR2 SNEGSKA (reference sequence). V gave up 7 bases and J gave up 0 bases, with 15 bases separating them. There are 15 residues in the CDR3. CDR3 sequence (DNA): TGCAGTGTTAGGGACCCGGGTACAACTAATGAAAAACTGTTTTTT. Translation gives CSVRDPGTTNEKLFF.

With regard to this clonotype: As the CDR3 is not closed by the conserved phenylalanine or tryptophan, this likely results from a read error. Because the CDR3's place on the DNA is in doubt, the DNA is left out and the CDR3 is given as listed by TCRdb. V is TRBV24-1 and J is TRBJ1-4; TRBD1, as called in the table, went unchecked against the DNA. The CDR3 contains 9 residues when both ends are counted. Germline CDR1 KGHDR, CDR2 SFDVKD. The chain's CDR3 is CATSERGID.

The V and J genes are TRBV27 and TRBJ2-1; D not resolved. This CDR3 is 15 amino acids long. Trimming cost V 3 bases and J 7 bases, with 16 bases left between them. Germline V gene sequence: CDR1 MNHEY, CDR2 SMNVEV (reference sequence). This CDR3 reads CASSFSVGNQNEQFF. CDR3 DNA: TGTGCCAGCAGTTTCTCGGTAGGGAATCAAAATGAGCAGTTCTTC.

J is TRBJ2-5 and V is TRBV10-2; a possible D gene is TRBD1 (6 bases). The CDR3 length is 14 residues. V was pared by 2 bases and J by 3 bases, with 10 bases between. The germline gives CDR1 WSHSY, CDR2 SAAADI. The CDR3 DNA sequence: TGCGCCAGCAGTGAGAGTAACAGGGAAGAGACCCAGTACTTC. Encoded protein: CASSESNREETQYF.

This clonotype appeared many times. The chain couples TRBV7-3 to TRBJ2-6; D gene unclear. This CDR3 comprises 17 residues. Germline CDR1 is SGHTA and CDR2 is FQGTGA. The ends were cut back, 1 base at V and 0 bases at J, with 10 bases in the middle. CDR3 region: CASSLNGRTSGANVLTF. Here the CDR3 DNA reads TGTGCCAGCAGCTTAAATGGACGGACCTCTGGGGCCAACGTCCTGACTTTC. The full variable domain, completed using reference TRBV7-3 and TRBJ2-6, is GAGVSQTPSNKVTEKGKYVELRCDPISGHTALYWYRQSLGQGPEFLIYFQGTGAADDSGLPNDRFFAVRPEGSVSTLKIQRTERGDSAVYLCASSLNGRTSGANVLTFGAGSRLTVL.

This chain joins TRBV20-1 and TRBJ2-7; 10 bases match TRBD2. Germline-derived CDR1 and CDR2 are DFQATT and SNEGSKA (reference sequence). V gave up 3 bases and J gave up 6 bases; unmatched junction bases: 11. The CDR3 sequence is 15 residues long. This CDR3 reads CSASNSGGIPLEQYF. CDR3 nucleotide sequence: TGCAGTGCTAGTAATAGCGGGGGGATCCCCCTCGAGCAGTACTTC.

This clonotype was found many times. The chain is built from TRBV20-1 and TRBJ1-6; TRBD1 agrees at 8 bases. CDR3 size: 14 residues. V dropped 5 bases and J dropped 10; count of bases not matched to a gene: 10. Germline loops: CDR1 DFQATT, CDR2 SNEGSKA (reference sequence). CDR3: CSASADRVTSPLHF. The CDR3 nucleotides are TGCAGTGCTTCCGCGGACAGGGTGACGTCACCCCTCCACTTT.

V is TRBV12-5 and J is TRBJ1-3, with D tentatively TRBD1 (5 bases). Germline loops: CDR1 LGHNT, CDR2 FRNRAP. This CDR3 is built from 15 residues. With 2 bases removed from V and 0 bases from J, the gap between germline ends came to 8 bases. The CDR3 coding sequence is TGTGCTAGTGGTTTGCGCGGGACCTCTGGAAACACCATATATTTT. Encoded protein: CASGLRGTSGNTIYF.

As regards this clonotype: One base away lies a much larger clone, so this may be a sequencing read error. The CDR3 loop is CASSLLAVGNEQYF. CDR3 sequence (DNA): TGTGCCAGCAGCTTGTTGGCGGTCGGCAACGAGCAGTACTTC. The chain recombines TRBV5-5 with TRBJ2-7; D not resolved. CDR3 length: 14 amino acids. Germline V gene data show CDR1 as SGHKS and CDR2 as YYEKEE (reference sequence). V lost 1 base to trimming and J lost 5 bases, with 13 bases between them.

The chain uses TRBV6-5 and TRBJ1-1; no firm D call. The CDR3 spans 13 residues. From germline, CDR1 is MNHEY and CDR2 SVGAGI. Trimming removed 0 bases from V and 5 bases from J, with 7 bases in between. Here the CDR3 reads CASSYSMGTEAFF. The CDR3 DNA sequence: TGTGCCAGCAGTTACTCAATGGGGACTGAAGCTTTCTTT.

The chain recombines TRBV15 with TRBJ2-5; D tentatively reads TRBD1 or TRBD2 (5 bases each). This CDR3 comprises 15 residues. Germline V gene sequence: CDR1 LNHNV, CDR2 YYDKDF (reference sequence). V was pared by 3 bases and J by 4 bases, with 15 bases between. CDR3 sequence reads: CATSSGPGRTETQYF. The DNA for the CDR3 is TGTGCCACCAGCAGTGGTCCGGGACGGACAGAGACCCAGTACTTC.

This clonotype was observed many times. The chain couples TRBV29-1 to TRBJ2-5; 7 nucleotides match TRBD1. The V gene end was trimmed by 4 bases and the J gene end by 4 bases; junction bases not matched to a gene: 3. Germline V lookup: CDR1 SQVTM, CDR2 ANQGSEA. The CDR3 spans 12 residues. The CDR3, as DNA: TGCAGCGTTGGACAGGGCGGAGAGACCCAGTACTTC. Translating gives CSVGQGGETQYF.

In its sample, this clonotype was seen a few times. The rearrangement links TRBV24-1 to TRBJ2-7; D ambiguous. This CDR3 is built from 13 residues. V shed 3 bases and J shed 2 bases, with 7 bases lying between them. CDR1 is KGHDR and CDR2 is SFDVKD in the germline V gene. Here the CDR3 reads CATSDPLTYEQYF. The CDR3, as DNA: TGTGCCACCAGTGATCCGTTAACCTACGAGCAGTACTTC.

The CDR3 sequence is CASSLPLVGSTDTQYF. DNA for the CDR3: TGTGCCAGCAGCTTACCCCTCGTAGGGAGCACAGATACGCAGTATTTT. The chain employs TRBV11-2 and TRBJ2-3, with D uncertain. V lost 2 bases, J lost 0 bases, and 12 bases lay in between. The CDR3 is made up of 16 amino acids. The germline V gene encodes CDR1 SGHAT and CDR2 FQNNGV.

This clonotype was recorded at least ten times. This chain links TRBV29-1 with TRBJ2-6, with TRBD1 as a possible D gene (6 bases). The germline V gene encodes CDR1 SQVTM and CDR2 ANQGSEA. CDR3 size: 13 residues. Between the trimmed V and J ends, which lost 7 bases and 2 bases, there was a span of 9 bases. The CDR3 region has the DNA TGCAGCGCGCGGACAGCTGGGGCCAACGTCCTGACTTTC. Encoded protein: CSARTAGANVLTF.

Worth noting for this clonotype: One end of the junction varies from germline; a read error may be responsible. This chain links TRBV19 with TRBJ1-5; tentative D call: TRBD1 (5 bases). The length of the CDR3 is 14 residues. CDR1 and CDR2 (germline): LNHDA, SQIVND (reference sequence). The CDR3 coding sequence is TGTGCCAGTAGTATCGATCGACAGAATCGGCCCCAGCATTTT. Translation: CASSIDRQNRPQHF.

This clonotype was picked up many times. The chain links TRBV12-3 or TRBV12-4 to TRBJ1-1, with D possibly matching TRBD1 (5 bases). This CDR3 is built from 14 residues. Trimming removed 6 bases from V and 3 bases from J, with 14 bases in between. The CDR3 sequence is CASSRGHLHTEAFF. The CDR3 DNA reads TGTGCCAGCAGCCGAGGACACCTGCACACTGAAGCTTTCTTT.